These 2 T cell receptor beta chains came from one sample sequenced in a study of lymphopenia after photon versus proton radiotherapy. TCRdb's copy holds only in-frame clones and misses some; the assay was immunoSEQ multiplex PCR. Of 55,000 to 75,000 clones in the sample, approximately 91% were seen once. This sample comprised peripheral blood, obtained from a patient treated with photon-based radiotherapy. These TCRs come from a woman in her 70s with pancreatic cancer.

The chain joins TRBV2 to TRBJ2-7; D is undetermined. V was clipped by 5 bases and J by 9 bases, with 8 bases between them. This CDR3 is built from 10 residues. Germline V gene lookup returns CDR1 SNHLY and CDR2 FYNNEI. The CDR3 DNA reads as TGTGCCAGCAGTACCGGTTCGCAGTACTTC. This translates into CASSTGSQYF.

The J gene is TRBJ1-2, the V gene TRBV29-1; TRBD1 aligns across 9 bases. The CDR3 is 14 amino acids. The trim removed 3 bases at V and 6 bases at J, leaving 8 bases unmatched. From germline, CDR1 is SQVTM and CDR2 ANQGSEA. CDR3 protein: CSVDGTGMSNGYTF. CDR3 DNA: TGCAGCGTTGACGGGACAGGGATGAGTAATGGCTACACCTTC.